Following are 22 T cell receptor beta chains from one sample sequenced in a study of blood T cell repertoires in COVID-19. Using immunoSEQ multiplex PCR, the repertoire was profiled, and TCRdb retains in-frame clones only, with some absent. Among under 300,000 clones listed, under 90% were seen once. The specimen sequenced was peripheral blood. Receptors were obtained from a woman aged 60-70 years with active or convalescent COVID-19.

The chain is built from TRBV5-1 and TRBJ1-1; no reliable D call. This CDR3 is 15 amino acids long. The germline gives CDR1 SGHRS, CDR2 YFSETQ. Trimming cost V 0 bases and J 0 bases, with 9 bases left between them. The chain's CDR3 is CASSLVRDMNTEAFF. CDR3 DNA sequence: TGCGCCAGCAGCTTGGTCCGAGACATGAACACTGAAGCTTTCTTT.

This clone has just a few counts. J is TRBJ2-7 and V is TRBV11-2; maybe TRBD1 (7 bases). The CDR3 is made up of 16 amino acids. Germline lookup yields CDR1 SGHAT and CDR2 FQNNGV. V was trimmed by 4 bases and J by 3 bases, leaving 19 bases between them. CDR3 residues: CASSSLNYQGGYEQYF. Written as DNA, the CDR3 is TGTGCCAGCAGCTCGTTAAATTATCAGGGGGGCTACGAGCAGTACTTC.

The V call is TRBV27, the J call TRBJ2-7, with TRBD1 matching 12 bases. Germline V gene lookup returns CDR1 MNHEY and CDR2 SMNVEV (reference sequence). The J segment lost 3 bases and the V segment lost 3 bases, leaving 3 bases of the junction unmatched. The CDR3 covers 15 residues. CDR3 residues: CASSFRDRGRYEQYF. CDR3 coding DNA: TGTGCCAGCAGTTTTCGGGACAGGGGGCGCTACGAGCAGTACTTC.

CDR3 DNA: TGTGCCAGCAGCTTATCCGGTTTCGAAGCCGCCGGGGAGCTGTTTTTT. Residues: CASSLSGFEAAGELFF. V usage is TRBV7-3 and J usage is TRBJ2-2; D remains unclear. This CDR3 has 16 residues. With 2 bases removed from V and 6 bases from J, the gap between germline ends came to 16 bases. The germline CDR1 and CDR2 sequences are SGHTA and FQGTGA.

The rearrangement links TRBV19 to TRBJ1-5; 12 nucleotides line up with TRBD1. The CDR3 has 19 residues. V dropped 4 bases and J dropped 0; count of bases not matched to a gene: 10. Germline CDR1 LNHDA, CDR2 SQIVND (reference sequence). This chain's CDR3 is CASSTPAGTGGFSNQPQHF. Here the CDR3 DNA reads TGTGCCAGTAGTACTCCCGCCGGGACAGGGGGCTTTAGCAATCAGCCCCAGCATTTT.

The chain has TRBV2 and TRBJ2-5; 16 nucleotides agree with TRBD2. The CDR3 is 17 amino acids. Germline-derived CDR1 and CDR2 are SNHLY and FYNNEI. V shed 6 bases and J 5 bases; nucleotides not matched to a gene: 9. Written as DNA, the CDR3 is TGTGCCAGCAGCTCCGGGACTAGCGGGGGGGCCGGTGAGACCCAGTACTTC. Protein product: CASSSGTSGGAGETQYF.

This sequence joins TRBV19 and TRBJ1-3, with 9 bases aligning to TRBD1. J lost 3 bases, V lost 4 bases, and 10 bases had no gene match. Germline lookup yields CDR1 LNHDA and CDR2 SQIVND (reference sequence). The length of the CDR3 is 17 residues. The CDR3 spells CASSRSGTGSGGNTIYF. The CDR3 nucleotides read TGTGCCAGTAGTAGAAGCGGGACAGGGTCAGGTGGAAACACCATATATTTT.

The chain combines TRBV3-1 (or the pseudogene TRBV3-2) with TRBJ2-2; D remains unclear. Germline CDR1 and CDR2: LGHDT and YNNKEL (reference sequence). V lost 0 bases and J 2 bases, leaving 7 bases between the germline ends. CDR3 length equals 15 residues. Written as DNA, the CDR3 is TGTGCCAGCAGCCAAGACTTATTAAACACCGGGGAGCTGTTTTTT. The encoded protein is CASSQDLLNTGELFF.

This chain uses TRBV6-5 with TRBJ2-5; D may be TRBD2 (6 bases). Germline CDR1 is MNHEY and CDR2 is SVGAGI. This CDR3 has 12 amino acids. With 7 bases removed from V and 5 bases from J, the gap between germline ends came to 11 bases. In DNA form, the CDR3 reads TGTGCCAGCACGACTAGTGCGGAGACCCAGTACTTC. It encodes CASTTSAETQYF.

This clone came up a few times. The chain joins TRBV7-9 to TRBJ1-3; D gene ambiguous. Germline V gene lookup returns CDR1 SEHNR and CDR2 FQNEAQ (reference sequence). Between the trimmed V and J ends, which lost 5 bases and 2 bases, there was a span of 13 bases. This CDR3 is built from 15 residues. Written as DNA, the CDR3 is TGTGCCAGCAGCGGGAGAGGGCTTACTGGAAACACCATATATTTT. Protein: CASSGRGLTGNTIYF.

CDR3 DNA: TGTGCCAGCAGCCAAGATCTTGAACGGAGTCAGTTCTTC. Encoded protein: CASSQDLERSQFF. The J gene is TRBJ2-1, the V gene TRBV3-1 (or the pseudogene TRBV3-2); D not resolved. The CDR3 runs 13 residues. Trimming took off 0 bases at V and 13 bases at J, with 13 bases between the two ends. Per the germline V gene, CDR1 is LGHDT and CDR2 is YNNKEL (reference sequence).

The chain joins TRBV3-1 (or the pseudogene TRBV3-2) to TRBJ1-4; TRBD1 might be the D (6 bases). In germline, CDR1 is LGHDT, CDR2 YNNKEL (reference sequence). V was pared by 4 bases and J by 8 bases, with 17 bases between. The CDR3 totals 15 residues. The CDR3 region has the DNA TGTGCCAGCAGCCCGGGACGGGGGGCTAGGGAAAAACTGTTTTTT. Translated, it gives CASSPGRGAREKLFF.

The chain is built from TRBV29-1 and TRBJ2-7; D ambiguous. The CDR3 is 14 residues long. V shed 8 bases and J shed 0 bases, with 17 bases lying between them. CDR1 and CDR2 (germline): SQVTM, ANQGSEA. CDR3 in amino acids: CSPPTGRSSYEQYF. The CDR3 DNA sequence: TGCAGCCCGCCGACCGGCCGGAGCTCCTACGAGCAGTACTTC.

The CDR3 loop is CASTPGQGALYEQYF. The CDR3 DNA is TGTGCCAGTACCCCGGGACAGGGGGCACTCTACGAGCAGTACTTC. The rearrangement joins TRBV19 to TRBJ2-7; 12 bases agree with TRBD1. CDR1 and CDR2 (germline): LNHDA, SQIVND (reference sequence). This CDR3 comprises 15 residues. The junction had 7 bases not matched to a gene; V was cut back by 7 bases and J by 3 bases.

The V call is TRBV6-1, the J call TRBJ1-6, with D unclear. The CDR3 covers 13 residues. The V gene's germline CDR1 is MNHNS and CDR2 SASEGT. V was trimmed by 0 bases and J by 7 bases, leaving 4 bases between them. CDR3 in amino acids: CASSEAPNSPLHF. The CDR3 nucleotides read TGTGCCAGCAGTGAAGCCCCGAATTCACCCCTCCACTTT.

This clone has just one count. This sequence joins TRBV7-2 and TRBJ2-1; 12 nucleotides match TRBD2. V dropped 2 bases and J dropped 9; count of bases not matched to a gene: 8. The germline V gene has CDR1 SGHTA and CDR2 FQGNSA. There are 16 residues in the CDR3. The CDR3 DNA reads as TGTGCCAGCAGCTTACTAGCGGGGGGGAATCGCGCTGAGCAGTTCTTC. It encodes CASSLLAGGNRAEQFF.

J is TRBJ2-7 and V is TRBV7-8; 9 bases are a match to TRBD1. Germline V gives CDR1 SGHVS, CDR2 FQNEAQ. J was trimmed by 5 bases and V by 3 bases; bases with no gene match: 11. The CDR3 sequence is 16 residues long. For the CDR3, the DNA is TGTGCCAGCAGCTTGAATACCGGGACAGGGTTCCACGAGCAGTACTTC. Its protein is CASSLNTGTGFHEQYF.

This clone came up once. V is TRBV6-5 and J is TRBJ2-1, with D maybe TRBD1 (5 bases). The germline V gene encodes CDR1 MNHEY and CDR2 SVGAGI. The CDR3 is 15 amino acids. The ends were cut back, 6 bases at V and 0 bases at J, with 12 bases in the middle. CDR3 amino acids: CASRSGYASYNEQFF. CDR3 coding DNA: TGTGCCAGCAGATCAGGGTACGCCTCCTACAATGAGCAGTTCTTC.

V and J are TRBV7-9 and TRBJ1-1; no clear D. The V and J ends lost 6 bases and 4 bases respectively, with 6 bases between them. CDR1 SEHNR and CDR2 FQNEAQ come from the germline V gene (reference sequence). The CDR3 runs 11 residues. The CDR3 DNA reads TGTGCCAGCAGATCGGGCACTGAAGCTTTCTTT. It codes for CASRSGTEAFF.

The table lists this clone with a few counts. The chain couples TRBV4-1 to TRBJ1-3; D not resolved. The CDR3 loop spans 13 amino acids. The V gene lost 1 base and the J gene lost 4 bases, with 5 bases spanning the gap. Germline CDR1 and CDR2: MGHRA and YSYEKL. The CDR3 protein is CASSQAPGNTIYF. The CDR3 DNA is TGCGCCAGCAGCCAAGCTCCGGGAAACACCATATATTTT.

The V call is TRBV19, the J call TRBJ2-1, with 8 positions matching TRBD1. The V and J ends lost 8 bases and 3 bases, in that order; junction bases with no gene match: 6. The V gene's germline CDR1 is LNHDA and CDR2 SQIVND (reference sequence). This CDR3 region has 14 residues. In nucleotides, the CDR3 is TGTGCCAGTGACAACAGGGGGAACTACAATGAGCAGTTCTTC. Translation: CASDNRGNYNEQFF.

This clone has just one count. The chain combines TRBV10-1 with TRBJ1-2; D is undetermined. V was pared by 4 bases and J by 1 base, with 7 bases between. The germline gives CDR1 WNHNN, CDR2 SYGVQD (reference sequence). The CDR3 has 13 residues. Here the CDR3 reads CASSGSGNYGYTF. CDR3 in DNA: TGCGCCAGCAGTGGTTCAGGTAACTATGGCTACACCTTC.